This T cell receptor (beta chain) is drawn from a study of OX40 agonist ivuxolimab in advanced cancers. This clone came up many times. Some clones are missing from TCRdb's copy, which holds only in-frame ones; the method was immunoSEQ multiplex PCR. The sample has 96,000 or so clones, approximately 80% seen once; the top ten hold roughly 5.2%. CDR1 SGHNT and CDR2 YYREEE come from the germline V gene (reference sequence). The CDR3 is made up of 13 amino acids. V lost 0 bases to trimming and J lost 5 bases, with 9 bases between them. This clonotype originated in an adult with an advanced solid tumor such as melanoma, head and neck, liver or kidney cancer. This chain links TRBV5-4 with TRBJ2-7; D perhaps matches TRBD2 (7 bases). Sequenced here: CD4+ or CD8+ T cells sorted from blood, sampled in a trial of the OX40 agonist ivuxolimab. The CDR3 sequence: CASSLVGGHEQYF. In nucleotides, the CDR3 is TGTGCCAGCAGCTTGGTCGGGGGGCACGAGCAGTACTTC.